This T cell receptor beta chain is from a study of Graves' ophthalmopathy and Graves' hyperthyroidism. RNA transcripts were the source from which TCR beta CDR3 regions were amplified. After a first-round RT-PCR with HTBI primers, a second-round multiplex PCR was run. Each CDR3 protein gets one entry after TCRdb re-called the multiplex PCR reads with MiXCR. The repertoire holds some 1.1 million distinct CDR3 sequences, about two fifths seen once, with more than 9.5% in the top ten. This CDR3 is 12 amino acids long. Germline V gives CDR1 MGHDK, CDR2 SYGVNS. Trimming cost V 4 bases and J 9 bases, with 7 bases left between them. A single count supports this clonotype.

V and J are TRBV25-1 and TRBJ2-6, with D perhaps being TRBD1 or TRBD2 (5 bases each). Source material: peripheral blood or thyroid tissue (not recorded which). The receptor was isolated from an adult man with Graves' hyperthyroidism. The CDR3 loop reads CASSGGINVLTF. The CDR3 DNA sequence: TGTGCCAGCAGTGGGGGGATCAACGTCCTGACTTTC.